This T cell receptor beta chain was captured by sequencing in a study of T cells in Graves' hyperthyroidism and ophthalmopathy. Germline-derived CDR1 and CDR2 are LGHNT and FRNRAP. The CDR3 covers 12 residues. V dropped 1 base and J dropped 2 bases, with 1 base sitting between them. Amplified TCR beta CDR3 regions derived from RNA transcripts. Using the HTBI primer set, a first-round RT-PCR was run on the TCR CDR3. TCRdb re-called the multiplex PCR reads with MiXCR, one entry per CDR3 protein. The table lists more than 300,000 distinct CDR3 sequences, approximately 17% of them singletons. This TCR was recovered from a man aged 18 to 30 with Graves' ophthalmopathy. V and J are TRBV12-5 and TRBJ2-3; no firm D call. Input material: blood. Written as DNA, the CDR3 is TGTGCTAGTGGTTTGGACACAGATACGCAGTATTTT. Its protein product is CASGLDTDTQYF.